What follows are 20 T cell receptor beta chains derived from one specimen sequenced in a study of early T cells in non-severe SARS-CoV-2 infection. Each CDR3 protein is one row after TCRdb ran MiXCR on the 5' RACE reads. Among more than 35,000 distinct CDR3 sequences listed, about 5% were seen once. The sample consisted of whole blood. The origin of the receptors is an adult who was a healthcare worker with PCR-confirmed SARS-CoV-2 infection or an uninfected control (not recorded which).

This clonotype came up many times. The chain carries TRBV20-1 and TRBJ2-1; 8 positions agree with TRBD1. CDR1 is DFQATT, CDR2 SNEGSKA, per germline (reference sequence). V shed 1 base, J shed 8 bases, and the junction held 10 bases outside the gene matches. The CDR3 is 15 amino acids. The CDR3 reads CSARGSTGVRDEQFF. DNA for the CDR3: TGCAGTGCTAGAGGGTCGACAGGGGTAAGGGATGAGCAGTTCTTC.

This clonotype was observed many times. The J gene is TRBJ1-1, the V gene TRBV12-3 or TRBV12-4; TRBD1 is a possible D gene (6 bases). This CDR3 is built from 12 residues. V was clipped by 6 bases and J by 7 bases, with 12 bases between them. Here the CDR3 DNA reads TGTGCCAGCAGCTTCGACAGGAATGAAGCTTTCTTT. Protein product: CASSFDRNEAFF.

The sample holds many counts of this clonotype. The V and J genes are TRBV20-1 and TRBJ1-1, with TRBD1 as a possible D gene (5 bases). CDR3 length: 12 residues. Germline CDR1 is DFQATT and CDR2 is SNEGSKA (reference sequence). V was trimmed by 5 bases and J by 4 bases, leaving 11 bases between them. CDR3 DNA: TGCAGTGCTCCTGGTGGGGGCACTGAAGCTTTCTTT. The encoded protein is CSAPGGGTEAFF.

This chain's CDR3 is CASSLAFQLSYNEQFF. CDR3 coding DNA: TGTGCCAGCAGTTTAGCGTTCCAACTCTCTTACAATGAGCAGTTCTTC. The chain recombines TRBV12-3 or TRBV12-4 with TRBJ2-1; D is uncertain. The CDR3 consists of 16 residues. The V end was cut by 0 bases, the J end by 4 bases, with 13 bases between.

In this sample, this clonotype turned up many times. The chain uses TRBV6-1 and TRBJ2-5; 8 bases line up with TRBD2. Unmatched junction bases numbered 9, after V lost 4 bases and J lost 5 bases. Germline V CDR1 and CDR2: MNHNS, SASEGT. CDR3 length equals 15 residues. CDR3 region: CASSGSGTRGETQYF. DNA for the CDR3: TGTGCCAGCAGTGGGTCAGGGACTAGGGGGGAGACCCAGTACTTC.

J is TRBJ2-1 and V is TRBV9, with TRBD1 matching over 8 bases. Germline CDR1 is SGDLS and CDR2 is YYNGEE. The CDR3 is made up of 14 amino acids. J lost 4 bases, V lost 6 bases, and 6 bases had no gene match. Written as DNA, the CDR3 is TGTGCCAGCAACAGGGGGGAGAAATACAATGAGCAGTTCTTC. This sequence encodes CASNRGEKYNEQFF.

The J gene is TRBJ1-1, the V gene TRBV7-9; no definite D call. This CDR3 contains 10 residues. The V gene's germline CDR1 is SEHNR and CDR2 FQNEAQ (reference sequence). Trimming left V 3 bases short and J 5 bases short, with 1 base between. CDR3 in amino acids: CASSLTEAFF. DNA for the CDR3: TGTGCCAGCAGCTTGACTGAAGCTTTCTTT.

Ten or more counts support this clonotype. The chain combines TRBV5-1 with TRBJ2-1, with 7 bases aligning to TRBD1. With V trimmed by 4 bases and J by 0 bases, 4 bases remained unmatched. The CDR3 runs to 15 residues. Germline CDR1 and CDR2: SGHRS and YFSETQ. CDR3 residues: CASSEGASSYNEQFF. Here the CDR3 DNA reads TGCGCCAGCAGCGAGGGGGCGAGCTCCTACAATGAGCAGTTCTTC.

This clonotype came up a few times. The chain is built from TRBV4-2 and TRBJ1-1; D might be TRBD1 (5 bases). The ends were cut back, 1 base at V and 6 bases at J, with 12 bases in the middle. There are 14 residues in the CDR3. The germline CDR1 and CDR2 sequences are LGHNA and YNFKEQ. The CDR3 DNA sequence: TGTGCCAGCAGCCAAGGCGGGACCAGCCCTGAAGCTTTCTTT. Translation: CASSQGGTSPEAFF.

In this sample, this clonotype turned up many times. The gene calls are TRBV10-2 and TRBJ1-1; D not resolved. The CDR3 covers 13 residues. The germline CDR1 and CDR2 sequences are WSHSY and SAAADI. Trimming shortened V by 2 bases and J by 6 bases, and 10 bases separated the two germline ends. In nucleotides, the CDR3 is TGCGCCAGCAGTGAGACGTGGGCTGCTGAAGCTTTCTTT. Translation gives CASSETWAAEAFF.

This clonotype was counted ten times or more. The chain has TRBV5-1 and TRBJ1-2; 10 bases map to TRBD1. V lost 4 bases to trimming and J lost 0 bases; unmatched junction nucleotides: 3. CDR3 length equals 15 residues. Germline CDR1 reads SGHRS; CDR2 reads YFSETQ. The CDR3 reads CASSPGTGANYGYTF. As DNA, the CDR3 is TGCGCCAGCAGCCCCGGGACAGGGGCTAACTATGGCTACACCTTC.

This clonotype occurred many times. The CDR3 sequence is CASSATSGGYNEQFF. CDR3 in DNA: TGCGCCAGCAGCGCGACTAGCGGGGGCTACAATGAGCAGTTCTTC. The chain has TRBV5-1 and TRBJ2-1, with 12 nucleotides matching TRBD2. The J segment lost 3 bases and the V segment lost 4 bases, leaving 2 bases of the junction unmatched. The CDR3 has 15 amino acids. Germline loops: CDR1 SGHRS, CDR2 YFSETQ.

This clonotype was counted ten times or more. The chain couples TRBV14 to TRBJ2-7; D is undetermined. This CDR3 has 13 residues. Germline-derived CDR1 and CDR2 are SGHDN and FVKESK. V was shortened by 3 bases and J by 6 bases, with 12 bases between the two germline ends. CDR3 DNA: TGTGCCAGCAGCCAGGAAACCCTGGCCGAGCAGTACTTC. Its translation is CASSQETLAEQYF.

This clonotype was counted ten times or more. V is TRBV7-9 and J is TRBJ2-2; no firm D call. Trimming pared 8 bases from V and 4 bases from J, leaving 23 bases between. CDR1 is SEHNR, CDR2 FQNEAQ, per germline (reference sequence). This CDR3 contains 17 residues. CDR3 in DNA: TGTGCCAGCCCTTCCCACCCCCTCAAACCGGGCACCGGGGAGCTGTTTTTT. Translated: CASPSHPLKPGTGELFF.

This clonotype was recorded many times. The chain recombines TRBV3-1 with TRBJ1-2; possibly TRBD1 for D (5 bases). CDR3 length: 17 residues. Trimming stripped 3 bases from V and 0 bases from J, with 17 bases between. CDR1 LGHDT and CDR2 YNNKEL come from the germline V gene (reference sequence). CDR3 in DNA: TGTGCCAGCAGCCAGTTCGAGGGGAGAGGAGCTAACTATGGCTACACCTTC. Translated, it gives CASSQFEGRGANYGYTF.

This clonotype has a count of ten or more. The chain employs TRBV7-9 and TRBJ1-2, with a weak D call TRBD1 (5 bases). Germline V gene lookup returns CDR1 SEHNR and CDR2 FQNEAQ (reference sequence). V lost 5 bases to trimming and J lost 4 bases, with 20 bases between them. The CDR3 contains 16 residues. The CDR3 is CASSHYDSHNGYGYTF. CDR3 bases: TGTGCCAGCAGCCATTATGACAGTCATAATGGCTATGGCTACACCTTC.

The CDR3 protein is CASSYSRQEGDTEAFF. DNA for the CDR3: TGTGCCAGCAGTTACTCTCGGCAGGAGGGGGACACTGAAGCTTTCTTT. V and J are TRBV6-5 and TRBJ1-1; D possibly corresponds to TRBD1 (6 bases). The CDR3 spans 16 residues. Germline CDR1 MNHEY, CDR2 SVGAGI. V was shortened by 0 bases and J by 3 bases, with 14 bases between the two germline ends.

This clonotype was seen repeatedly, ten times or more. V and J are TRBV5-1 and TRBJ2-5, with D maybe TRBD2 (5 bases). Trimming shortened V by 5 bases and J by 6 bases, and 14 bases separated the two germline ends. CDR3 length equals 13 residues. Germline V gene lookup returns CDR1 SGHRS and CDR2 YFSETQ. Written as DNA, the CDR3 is TGCGCCAGCAGACGGGAAGCGCGACAGACCCAGTACTTC. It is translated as CASRREARQTQYF.

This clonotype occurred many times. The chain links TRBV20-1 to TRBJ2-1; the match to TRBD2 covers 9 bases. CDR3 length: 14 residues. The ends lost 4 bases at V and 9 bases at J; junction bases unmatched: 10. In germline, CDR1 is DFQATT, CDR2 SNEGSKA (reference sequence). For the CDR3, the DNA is TGCAGTGCTATTAGTGCGGGGGGGCCAGGTGAGCAGTTCTTC. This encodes CSAISAGGPGEQFF.

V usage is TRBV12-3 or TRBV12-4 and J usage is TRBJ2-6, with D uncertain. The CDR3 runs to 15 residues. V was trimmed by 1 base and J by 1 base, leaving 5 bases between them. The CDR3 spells CASSLEGSGANVLTF. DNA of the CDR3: TGTGCCAGCAGTTTAGAGGGTTCTGGGGCCAACGTCCTGACTTTC.